The rows below give T cell receptor beta chains drawn from one sample of a study of cytomegalovirus exposure and HLA in healthy donors. Sequenced by immunoSEQ multiplex PCR; TCRdb stores in-frame clones only, minus some. The sample yields 250,000 to 300,000 clones, nearly 90% seen once. Specimen: PBMCs. The receptors here all came from a woman between 18 and 29 years old in good health and CMV-seronegative. Both conserved end residues are part of each CDR3. Each record gives: D gene, clone size, J gene, V gene, CDR3 DNA, CDR3 protein. The D gene is left open where the match is weak. Expanded clones get a size class; other rows say once, few or many, or leave the size out.

>-|-|TRBJ1-2|TRBV25-1
TGTGCCAGCAGTGAAGAACAGGCGTTTGGTGGCTACACCTTC
CASSEEQAFGGYTF
>-|-|TRBJ2-5|TRBV11-2
TGTGCCAGCAGCTTAGAACAGGGATTCCAAGAGACCCAGTACTTC
CASSLEQGFQETQYF
>TRBD1|-|TRBJ1-2|TRBV9
TGTGCCAGCAGCGCGATATGGGGACAGGGACTGGAAGGCTACACCTTC
CASSAIWGQGLEGYTF
>-|-|TRBJ1-5|TRBV7-2
TGTGCCAGCAGCCCGACCTTGCTGGGGACACAGCCCCAGCATTTT
CASSPTLLGTQPQHF
>-|-|TRBJ2-7|TRBV9
TGTGCCAGCAGCGGGGACATCCGGTCCTACGAGCAGTACTTC
CASSGDIRSYEQYF
>-|once|TRBJ1-5|TRBV28
TGTGCCAGCAGTTTAGGTCGGCAGCCCCAGCATTTT
CASSLGRQPQHF
>TRBD2|-|TRBJ2-1|TRBV7-2
TGTGCCAGCAGCCCGGAGGGCAGCGGGGGGGCTGGCTACAATGAGCAGTTCTTC
CASSPEGSGGAGYNEQFF
>-|-|TRBJ1-2|TRBV7-2
TGTGCCAGCAGCAAAGAGGCGGGCTTTTATGGCTACACCTTC
CASSKEAGFYGYTF
>-|-|TRBJ1-3|TRBV7-7
TGTGCTAGCAGCTTAGGCCCGGGGGCTGGAAACACCATATATTTT
CASSLGPGAGNTIYF
>TRBD2|-|TRBJ2-5|TRBV9
TGTGCCAGCAGCGTATCAAGCGGGGCCCTTCAAGAGACCCAGTACTTC
CASSVSSGALQETQYF
>-|-|TRBJ2-5|TRBV5-8
TGTGCCAGCAGCCACTTGAGGGAGACCCAGTACTTC
CASSHLRETQYF
>-|-|TRBJ1-2|TRBV4-3
TGCGCCAGCAGCCAATGGCGGCAGTCTAACTATGGCTACACCTTC
CASSQWRQSNYGYTF
>TRBD2|-|TRBJ2-1|TRBV2
TGTGCCAGCAGTTCCGGGACTAGCGGATATTACAATGAGCAGTTCTTC
CASSSGTSGYYNEQFF
>TRBD1|-|TRBJ1-4|TRBV4-1
TGCGCCAGCAGCCTCGGGACAGGGCAGAAACTGTTTTTT
CASSLGTGQKLFF
>TRBD1|-|TRBJ2-2|TRBV5-1
TGCGCCAGCAGCCTAAGGACAGGGAACACCGGGGAGCTGTTTTTT
CASSLRTGNTGELFF
>TRBD2|-|TRBJ2-1|TRBV27
TGTGCCAGCAGTTGGGGACTAGCGGACAATGAGCAGTTCTTC
CASSWGLADNEQFF
>-|-|TRBJ1-1|TRBV10-2
TGCGCCAGCAGTGTGAAAGGGGTGAACACTGAAGCTTTCTTT
CASSVKGVNTEAFF
>TRBD1|-|TRBJ1-2|TRBV10-2
TGCGCCAGCAGTGATCGAGGACAGGGTAACTATGGCTACACCTTC
CASSDRGQGNYGYTF
>-|-|TRBJ1-2|TRBV7-6
TGTGCCAGCAGCACCGGGGGACCAAGGGACTATGGCTACACCTTC
CASSTGGPRDYGYTF
>-|-|TRBJ1-5|TRBV5-4
TGTGCCAGCAGCTTGGTACAGGGTAGCAATCAGCCCCAGCATTTT
CASSLVQGSNQPQHF
>-|-|TRBJ1-6|TRBV5-1
TGCGCCAGCAGCTTGCAGTCCTACAGTAATTCACCCCTCCACTTT
CASSLQSYSNSPLHF
>TRBD2|-|TRBJ2-2|TRBV4-2
TGTGCCAGCAGCCAAGGGTTTGGGGCAATAGCGGGGGGGCCCCACACCGGGGAGCTGTTTTTT
CASSQGFGAIAGGPHTGELFF
>-|-|TRBJ1-5|TRBV5-5
TGTGCCAGCAGCTTGGCCGGGGGAAATCAGCCCCAGCATTTT
CASSLAGGNQPQHF
>TRBD2|-|TRBJ2-1|TRBV5-4
TGTGCCAGCAGAACTGGTACCGGGGGGGCCTACAATGAGCAGTTCTTC
CASRTGTGGAYNEQFF
>TRBD1|-|TRBJ1-1|TRBV11-2
TGTGCCAGCAGCTTCGGACAGGGGAACACTGAAGCTTTCTTT
CASSFGQGNTEAFF